Each of the 19 T cell receptor beta chains below was sequenced from the same sample in a study of blood T cell repertoires in COVID-19. Using immunoSEQ multiplex PCR, the repertoire was profiled, and TCRdb retains in-frame clones only, with some absent. The sample has about 280,000 clones, roughly 89% seen once. The sequenced sample consisted of PBMCs or T cells enriched from blood (not recorded which). The receptors were sampled from a middle-aged woman who had recovered from COVID-19.

The rearrangement joins TRBV28 to TRBJ2-5; D perhaps matches TRBD2 (6 bases). The CDR3 contains 14 residues. Trimming cost V 10 bases and J 5 bases, with 20 bases left between them. Germline values: CDR1 MDHEN, CDR2 SYDVKM. CDR3 region: CATYGVVGGETQYF. CDR3 in DNA: TGTGCCACCTACGGAGTGGTTGGAGGGGAGACCCAGTACTTC.

This chain uses TRBV5-1 with TRBJ2-1; TRBD1 aligns across 7 bases. The CDR3 has 14 amino acids. After removal of 5 bases from V and 1 base from J, the junction contained 3 bases not matched to a gene. Looked up from germline, CDR1 is SGHRS and CDR2 is YFSETQ. The DNA of the CDR3 is TGCGCCAGCAGTGAGGGGGCGTCCTACAATGAGCAGTTCTTC. It is translated as CASSEGASYNEQFF.

This clone has a handful of counts. This chain joins TRBV3-1 (or the pseudogene TRBV3-2) and TRBJ2-1, with TRBD2 matching over 11 bases. The germline CDR1 and CDR2 sequences are LGHDT and YNNKEL (reference sequence). J was trimmed by 5 bases and V by 4 bases; bases with no gene match: 10. CDR3 length: 17 residues. CDR3 bases: TGTGCCAGCAGCCTTCCCGAGAGACTAGCGGGACACAATGAGCAGTTCTTC. It is translated as CASSLPERLAGHNEQFF.

The chain employs TRBV7-2 and TRBJ1-3; D is ambiguous. Germline lookup yields CDR1 SGHTA and CDR2 FQGNSA. Trimming left V 2 bases short and J 6 bases short, with 14 bases between. The CDR3 has 15 amino acids. The CDR3 bases are TGTGCCAGCAGCTTAAATCCAGGTTCAAAAAACACCATATATTTT. This encodes CASSLNPGSKNTIYF. Full variable domain (rest looked up from reference TRBV7-2 and TRBJ1-3): GAGVSQSPSNKVTEKGKDVELRCDPISGHTALYWYRQSLGQGLEFLIYFQGNSAPDKSGLPSDRFSAERTGGSVSTLTIQRTQQEDSAVYLCASSLNPGSKNTIYFGEGSWLTVV.

V usage is TRBV5-1 and J usage is TRBJ1-4; 7 bases match TRBD1. V gave up 4 bases and J gave up 1 base; unmatched junction bases: 4. Germline V gene sequence: CDR1 SGHRS, CDR2 YFSETQ. The CDR3 runs 15 residues. The CDR3 protein is CASSLTGVTNEKLFF. The CDR3, as DNA: TGCGCCAGCAGCCTAACAGGGGTAACTAATGAAAAACTGTTTTTT. The complete variable domain, with remaining parts taken from reference TRBV5-1 and TRBJ1-4, reads KAGVTQTPRYLIKTRGQQVTLSCSPISGHRSVSWYQQTPGQGLQFLFEYFSETQRNKGNFPGRFSGRQFSNSRSEMNVSTLELGDSALYLCASSLTGVTNEKLFFGSGTQLSVL.

This sequence joins TRBV27 and TRBJ2-1; 7 bases align to TRBD2. V gave up 2 bases and J gave up 9 bases; unmatched junction bases: 13. The CDR3 is made up of 16 amino acids. CDR1 is MNHEY, CDR2 SMNVEV, per germline (reference sequence). CDR3 residues: CASSLVGRAVIGEQFF. The CDR3 nucleotides read TGTGCCAGCAGTTTAGTGGGGAGGGCTGTAATAGGTGAGCAGTTCTTC.

The rearrangement uses TRBV27 and TRBJ1-2; D is perhaps TRBD1 (6 bases). V was shortened by 3 bases and J by 5 bases, with 13 bases between the two germline ends. This CDR3 region has 14 residues. The germline gives CDR1 MNHEY, CDR2 SMNVEV (reference sequence). The chain's CDR3 is CASSFRQDSYGYTF. The CDR3 nucleotides read TGTGCCAGCAGTTTCCGACAGGACTCGTATGGCTACACCTTC.

This chain links TRBV5-1 with TRBJ2-7, with 7 nucleotides matching TRBD1. Germline values: CDR1 SGHRS, CDR2 YFSETQ. J gave up 0 bases and V 1 base, and 10 bases lay outside the gene matches. The CDR3 has 17 residues. This chain's CDR3 is CASSLRQGSLSSYEQYF. In DNA form, the CDR3 reads TGCGCCAGCAGCTTGCGACAGGGATCCCTAAGCTCCTACGAGCAGTACTTC.

This clone was seen a handful of times. The chain employs TRBV5-5 and TRBJ2-1; 11 bases align to TRBD2. CDR1 is SGHKS, CDR2 YYEKEE, per germline (reference sequence). The CDR3 spans 15 residues. V was pared by 4 bases and J by 3 bases, with 3 bases of the junction left unmatched. The CDR3 sequence is CASSLAGGNYNEQFF. The CDR3 region has the DNA TGTGCCAGCAGCCTAGCGGGAGGAAACTACAATGAGCAGTTCTTC.

Only one count was recorded for this clone. The chain uses TRBV7-2 and TRBJ1-4; D possibly corresponds to TRBD1 (5 bases). The CDR3 runs to 15 residues. The V end was cut by 1 base, the J end by 3 bases, with 9 bases between. Germline-derived CDR1 and CDR2 are SGHTA and FQGNSA. The CDR3 sequence is CASSLGGAANEKLFF. The CDR3, as DNA: TGTGCCAGCAGCTTAGGGGGCGCAGCTAATGAAAAACTGTTTTTT.

The chain links TRBV7-2 to TRBJ2-3, with 8 bases fitting TRBD2. The CDR3 covers 16 residues. Trimming took 1 base from V and 0 from J; bases not matched to a gene: 3. Germline V lookup: CDR1 SGHTA, CDR2 FQGNSA. The CDR3 sequence: CASSLGLAGSTDTQYF. CDR3 in DNA: TGTGCCAGCAGCTTAGGGCTAGCGGGTAGCACAGATACGCAGTATTTT.

The chain joins TRBV7-6 to TRBJ2-7, with TRBD1 matching 10 bases. With 1 base clipped from V and 4 bases from J, the junction kept 7 bases outside the gene matches. The length of the CDR3 is 16 residues. Per the germline V gene, CDR1 is SGHVS and CDR2 is FNYEAQ. The DNA of the CDR3 is TGTGCCAGCAGCTTAGAGGCGACAGGGGGCAGGTACGAGCAGTACTTC. Translated: CASSLEATGGRYEQYF. Looking up the rest from reference TRBV7-6 and TRBJ2-7 gives the full variable domain: GAGVSQSPRYKVTKRGQDVALRCDPISGHVSLYWYRQALGQGPEFLTYFNYEAQQDKSGLPNDRFSAERPEGSISTLTIQRTEQRDSAMYRCASSLEATGGRYEQYFGPGTRLTVT.

This chain links TRBV27 with TRBJ2-5, with a weak D call TRBD1 (7 bases). From germline, CDR1 is MNHEY and CDR2 SMNVEV (reference sequence). Trimming stripped 5 bases from V and 5 bases from J, with 21 bases between. CDR3 length: 16 residues. CDR3 amino acids: CASSPGRNRGGETQYF. CDR3 bases: TGTGCCAGCAGTCCAGGGAGAAACAGGGGAGGTGAGACCCAGTACTTC.

The rearrangement links TRBV28 to TRBJ1-5; D may be TRBD1 (5 bases). Germline V gene data show CDR1 as MDHEN and CDR2 as SYDVKM. The CDR3 consists of 15 residues. Trimming removed 5 bases at V and 5 bases at J, with 16 bases between. The CDR3 bases are TGTGCCAGCAGTCCGCCCCGGACGGGGGATCAGCCCCAGCATTTT. Amino acid sequence: CASSPPRTGDQPQHF.

The J gene is TRBJ2-6, the V gene TRBV2; D possibly corresponds to TRBD1 (5 bases). Germline loops: CDR1 SNHLY, CDR2 FYNNEI. There are 14 residues in the CDR3. The germline V and J ends were trimmed by 7 bases and 4 bases, with 11 bases remaining between them. This chain's CDR3 is CASTLGAGANVLTF. The CDR3 DNA reads as TGTGCCAGCACCCTAGGGGCGGGGGCCAACGTCCTGACTTTC.

The V gene is TRBV2, the J gene TRBJ1-5; 8 nucleotides match TRBD1. J gave up 5 bases and V 2 bases, and 2 bases lay outside the gene matches. CDR1 and CDR2 from the germline V gene are SNHLY and FYNNEI. This CDR3 region has 14 residues. In nucleotides, the CDR3 is TGTGCCAGCAGTGAATTACAGGGGGATCAGCCCCAGCATTTT. Translated: CASSELQGDQPQHF.

This chain connects TRBV24-1 to TRBJ2-2; 7 positions agree with TRBD2. Germline V gene sequence: CDR1 KGHDR, CDR2 SFDVKD. The CDR3 consists of 16 residues. Germline trimming cut 2 bases from V and 7 bases from J; bases unmatched to any gene: 9. The CDR3 DNA reads TGTGCCACCAGTGATTCTAGCGGCCAATGGGGCGGGGAGCTGTTTTTT. Protein: CATSDSSGQWGGELFF.

This clone came up once. The V and J genes are TRBV28 and TRBJ2-7; 11 nucleotides align to TRBD2. The germline gives CDR1 MDHEN, CDR2 SYDVKM. V was clipped by 7 bases and J by 2 bases; unmatched bases: 4. The CDR3 is 14 residues long. The DNA for the CDR3 is TGTGCCAGCACTATTAGCGGGAGGGCCTACGAGCAGTACTTC. Protein product: CASTISGRAYEQYF.

The chain employs TRBV3-1 (or the pseudogene TRBV3-2) and TRBJ2-1; D not certain. Germline CDR1 and CDR2: LGHDT and YNNKEL (reference sequence). V was trimmed by 4 bases and J by 2 bases, leaving 12 bases between them. CDR3 size: 15 residues. This CDR3 is CASSPEHLAYNEQFF. The CDR3 DNA reads TGTGCCAGCAGCCCCGAACATTTGGCCTACAATGAGCAGTTCTTC.